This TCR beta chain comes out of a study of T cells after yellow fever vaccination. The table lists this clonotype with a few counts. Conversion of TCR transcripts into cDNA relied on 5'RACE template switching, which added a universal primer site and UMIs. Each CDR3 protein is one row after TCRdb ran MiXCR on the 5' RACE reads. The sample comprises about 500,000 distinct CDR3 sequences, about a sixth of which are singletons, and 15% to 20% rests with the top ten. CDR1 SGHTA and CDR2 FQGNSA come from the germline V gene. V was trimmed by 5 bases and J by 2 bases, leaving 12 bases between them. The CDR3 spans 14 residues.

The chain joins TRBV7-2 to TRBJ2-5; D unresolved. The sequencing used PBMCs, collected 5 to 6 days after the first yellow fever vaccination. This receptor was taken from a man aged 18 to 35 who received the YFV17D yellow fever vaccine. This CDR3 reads CASSPRRNQETQYF. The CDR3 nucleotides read TGTGCCAGCAGCCCAAGACGGAATCAAGAGACCCAGTACTTC. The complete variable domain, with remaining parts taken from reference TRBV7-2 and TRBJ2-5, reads GAGVSQSPSNKVTEKGKDVELRCDPISGHTALYWYRQSLGQGLEFLIYFQGNSAPDKSGLPSDRFSAERTGGSVSTLTIQRTQQEDSAVYLCASSPRRNQETQYFGPGTRLLVL.